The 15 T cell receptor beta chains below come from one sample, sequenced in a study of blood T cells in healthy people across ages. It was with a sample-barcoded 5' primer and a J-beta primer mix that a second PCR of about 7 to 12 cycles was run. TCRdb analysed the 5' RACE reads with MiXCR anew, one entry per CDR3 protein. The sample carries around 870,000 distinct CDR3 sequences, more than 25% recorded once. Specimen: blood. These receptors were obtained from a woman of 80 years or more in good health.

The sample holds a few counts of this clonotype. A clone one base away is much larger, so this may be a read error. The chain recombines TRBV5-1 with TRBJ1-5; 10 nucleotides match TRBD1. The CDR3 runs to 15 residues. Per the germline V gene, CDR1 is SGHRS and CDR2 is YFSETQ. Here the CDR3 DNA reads TGCGCCAACAGCTTGGACGGGACAGGGGTCGATCCCCAGCATTTT. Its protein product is CANSLDGTGVDPQHF.

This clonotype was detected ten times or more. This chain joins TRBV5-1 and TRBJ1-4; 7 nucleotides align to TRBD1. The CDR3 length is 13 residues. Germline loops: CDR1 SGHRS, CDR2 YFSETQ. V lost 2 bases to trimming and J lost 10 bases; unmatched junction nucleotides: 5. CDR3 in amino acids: CASSFGTAAKLFF. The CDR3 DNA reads TGCGCCAGCAGCTTCGGGACAGCAGCAAAACTGTTTTTT.

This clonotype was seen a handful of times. The DNA for the CDR3 is TGTGCCAGCAGCGCTACGGCGCGGGGAGAGAATGAGCAGTTCTTC. Its translation: CASSATARGENEQFF. The V gene is TRBV11-2, the J gene TRBJ2-1; D possibly corresponds to TRBD2 (6 bases). Germline assignment: CDR1 SGHAT and CDR2 FQNNGV. V lost 5 bases to trimming and J lost 7 bases, with 18 bases between them. This CDR3 contains 15 residues.

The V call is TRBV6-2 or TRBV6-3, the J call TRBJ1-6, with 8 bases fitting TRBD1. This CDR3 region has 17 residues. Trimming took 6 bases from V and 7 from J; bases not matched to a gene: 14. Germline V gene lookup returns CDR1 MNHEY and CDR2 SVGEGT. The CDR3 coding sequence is TGTGCCAGCAGGACCATCGACCGGGACAGGAAAAATTCACCCCTCCACTTT. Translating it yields CASRTIDRDRKNSPLHF.

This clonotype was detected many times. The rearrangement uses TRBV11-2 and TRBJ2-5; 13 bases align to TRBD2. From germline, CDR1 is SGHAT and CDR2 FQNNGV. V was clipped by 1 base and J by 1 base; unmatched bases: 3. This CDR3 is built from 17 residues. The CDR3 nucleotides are TGTGCCAGCAGCTTAGGGGGACTAGCGGGGTTCCAAGAGACCCAGTACTTC. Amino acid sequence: CASSLGGLAGFQETQYF.

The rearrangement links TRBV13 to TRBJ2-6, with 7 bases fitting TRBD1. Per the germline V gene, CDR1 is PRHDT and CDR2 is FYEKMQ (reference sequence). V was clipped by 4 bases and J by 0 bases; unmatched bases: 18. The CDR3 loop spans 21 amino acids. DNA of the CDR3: TGTGCCAGCAGCTCCACTCTATCCGACAGGGAACTTGGCTCTGGGGCCAACGTCCTGACTTTC. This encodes CASSSTLSDRELGSGANVLTF. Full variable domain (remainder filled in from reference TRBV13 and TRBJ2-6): AAGVIQSPRHLIKEKRETATLKCYPIPRHDTVYWYQQGPGQDPQFLISFYEKMQSDKGSIPDRFSAQQFSDYHSELNMSSLELGDSALYFCASSSTLSDRELGSGANVLTFGAGSRLTVL.

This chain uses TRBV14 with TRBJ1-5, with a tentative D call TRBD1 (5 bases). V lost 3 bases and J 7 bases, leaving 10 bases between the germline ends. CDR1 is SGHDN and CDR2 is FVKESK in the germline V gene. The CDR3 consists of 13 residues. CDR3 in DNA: TGTGCCAGCAGCCAGCAGGGTAAACAGCCCCAGCATTTT. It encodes CASSQQGKQPQHF.

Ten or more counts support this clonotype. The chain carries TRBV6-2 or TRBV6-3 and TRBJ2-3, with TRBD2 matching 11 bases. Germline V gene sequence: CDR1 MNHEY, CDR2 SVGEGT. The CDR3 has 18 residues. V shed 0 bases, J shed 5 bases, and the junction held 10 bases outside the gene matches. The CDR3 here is CASSYSNLAGGAGDTQYF. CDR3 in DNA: TGTGCCAGCAGTTACTCCAACCTAGCGGGGGGAGCTGGAGATACGCAGTATTTT.

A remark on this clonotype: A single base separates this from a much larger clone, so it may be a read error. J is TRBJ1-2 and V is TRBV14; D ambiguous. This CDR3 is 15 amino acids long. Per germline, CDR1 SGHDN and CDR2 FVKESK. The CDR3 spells CASSQDSVNDYGHTF. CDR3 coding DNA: TGTGCCAGCAGCCAAGACAGCGTTAACGACTATGGCCACACCTTC.

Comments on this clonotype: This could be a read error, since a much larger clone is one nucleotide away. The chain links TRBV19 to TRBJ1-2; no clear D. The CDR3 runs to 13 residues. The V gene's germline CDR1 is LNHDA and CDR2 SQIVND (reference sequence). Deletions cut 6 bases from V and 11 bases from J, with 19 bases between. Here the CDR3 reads CASRIGGYREYTF. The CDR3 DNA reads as TGTGCCAGTAGGATCGGAGGCTATCGGGAGTACACCTTC. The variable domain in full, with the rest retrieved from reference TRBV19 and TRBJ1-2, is DGGITQSPKYLFRKEGQNVTLSCEQNLNHDAMYWYRQDPGQGLRLIYYSQIVNDFQKGDIAEGYSVSREKKESFPLTVTSAQKNPTAFYLCASRIGGYREYTFGSGTRLTVV.

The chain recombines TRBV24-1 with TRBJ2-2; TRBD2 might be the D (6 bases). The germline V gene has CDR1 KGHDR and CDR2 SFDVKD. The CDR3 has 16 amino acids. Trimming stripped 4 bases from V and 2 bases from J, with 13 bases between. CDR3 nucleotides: TGTGCCACCAGTGACCTGGTGGAGGGAAACACCGGGGAGCTGTTTTTT. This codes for CATSDLVEGNTGELFF.

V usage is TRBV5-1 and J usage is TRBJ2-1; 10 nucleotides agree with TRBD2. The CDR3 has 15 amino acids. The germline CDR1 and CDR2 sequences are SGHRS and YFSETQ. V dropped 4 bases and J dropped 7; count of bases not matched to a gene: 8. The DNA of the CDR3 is TGCGCCAGCAGCCCAAGCGGGAGGGTCCCTAATGAGCAGTTCTTC. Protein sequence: CASSPSGRVPNEQFF.

CDR3 bases: TGTGCCAGCAGTACAGGGACGGGAAACACCATATATTTT. As protein: CASSTGTGNTIYF. The rearrangement links TRBV27 to TRBJ1-3, with D possibly TRBD1 on 6 matching bases. The CDR3 totals 13 residues. Germline lookup yields CDR1 MNHEY and CDR2 SMNVEV (reference sequence). Between the trimmed V and J ends, which lost 5 bases and 4 bases, there was a span of 9 bases.

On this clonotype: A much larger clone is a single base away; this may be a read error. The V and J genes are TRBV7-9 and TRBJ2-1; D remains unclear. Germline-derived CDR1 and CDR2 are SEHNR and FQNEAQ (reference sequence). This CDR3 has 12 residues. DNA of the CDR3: TGTGTCAGCAGCCTAAAACAGTCGGGGCAGTTCTTC. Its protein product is CVSSLKQSGQFF.

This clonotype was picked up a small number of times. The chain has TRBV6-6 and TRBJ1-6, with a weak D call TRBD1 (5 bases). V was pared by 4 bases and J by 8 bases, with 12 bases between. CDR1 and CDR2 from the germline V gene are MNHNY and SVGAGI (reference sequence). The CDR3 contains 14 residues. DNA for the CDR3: TGTGCCAGCAGTTCCACAGGAGGTTATTCACCCCTCCACTTT. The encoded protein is CASSSTGGYSPLHF.